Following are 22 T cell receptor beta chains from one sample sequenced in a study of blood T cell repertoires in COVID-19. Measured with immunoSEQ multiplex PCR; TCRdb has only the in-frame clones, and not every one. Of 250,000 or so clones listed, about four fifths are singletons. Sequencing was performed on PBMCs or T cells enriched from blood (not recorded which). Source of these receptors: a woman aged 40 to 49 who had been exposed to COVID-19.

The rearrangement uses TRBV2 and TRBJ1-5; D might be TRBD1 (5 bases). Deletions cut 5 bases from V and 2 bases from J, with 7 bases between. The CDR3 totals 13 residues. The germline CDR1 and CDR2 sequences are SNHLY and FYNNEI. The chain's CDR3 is CASSKQGNQPQHF. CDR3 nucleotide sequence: TGTGCCAGCAGTAAACAGGGCAATCAGCCCCAGCATTTT.

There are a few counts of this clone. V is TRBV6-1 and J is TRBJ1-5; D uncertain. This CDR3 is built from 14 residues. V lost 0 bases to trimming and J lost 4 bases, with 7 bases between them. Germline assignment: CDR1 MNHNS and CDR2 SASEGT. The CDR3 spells CASSEASRNQPQHF. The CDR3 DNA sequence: TGTGCCAGCAGTGAAGCGAGCCGTAATCAGCCCCAGCATTTT.

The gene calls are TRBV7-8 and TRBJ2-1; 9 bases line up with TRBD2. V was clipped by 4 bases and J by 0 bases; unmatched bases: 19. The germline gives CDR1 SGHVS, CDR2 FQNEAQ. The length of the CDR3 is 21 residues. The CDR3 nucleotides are TGTGCCAGCAGCTCCGAGACCCCTAGCGGGGAGGGCCCTAACTCCTACAATGAGCAGTTCTTC. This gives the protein CASSSETPSGEGPNSYNEQFF.

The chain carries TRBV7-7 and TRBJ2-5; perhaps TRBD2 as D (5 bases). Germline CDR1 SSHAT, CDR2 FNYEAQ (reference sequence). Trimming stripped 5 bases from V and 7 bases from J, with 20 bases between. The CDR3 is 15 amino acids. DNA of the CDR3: TGTGCCAGCAGCCAGGACTCCGTAGCCGGAGGGACCCAGTACTTC. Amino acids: CASSQDSVAGGTQYF.

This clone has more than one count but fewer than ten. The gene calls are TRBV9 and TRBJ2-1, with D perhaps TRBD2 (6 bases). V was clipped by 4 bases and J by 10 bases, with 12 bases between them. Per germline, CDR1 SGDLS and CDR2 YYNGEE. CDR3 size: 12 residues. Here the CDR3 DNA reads TGTGCCAGCAGCCCCACGGGAGAGGAGCAGTTCTTC. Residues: CASSPTGEEQFF.

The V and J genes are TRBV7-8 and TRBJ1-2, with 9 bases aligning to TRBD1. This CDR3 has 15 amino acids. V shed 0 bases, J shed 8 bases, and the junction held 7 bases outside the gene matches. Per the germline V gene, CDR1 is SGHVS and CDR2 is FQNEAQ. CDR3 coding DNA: TGTGCCAGCAGCTTAGCGGGACAGGGAGCCCTAGGCTACACCTTC. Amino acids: CASSLAGQGALGYTF.

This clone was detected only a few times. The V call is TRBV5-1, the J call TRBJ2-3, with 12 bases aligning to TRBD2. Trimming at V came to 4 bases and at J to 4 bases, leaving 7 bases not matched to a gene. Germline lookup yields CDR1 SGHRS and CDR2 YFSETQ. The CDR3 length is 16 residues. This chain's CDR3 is CASSGILAGGSDTQYF. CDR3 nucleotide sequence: TGCGCCAGCAGCGGCATACTAGCGGGGGGATCAGATACGCAGTATTTT. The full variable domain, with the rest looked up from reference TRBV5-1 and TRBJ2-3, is KAGVTQTPRYLIKTRGQQVTLSCSPISGHRSVSWYQQTPGQGLQFLFEYFSETQRNKGNFPGRFSGRQFSNSRSEMNVSTLELGDSALYLCASSGILAGGSDTQYFGPGTRLTVL.

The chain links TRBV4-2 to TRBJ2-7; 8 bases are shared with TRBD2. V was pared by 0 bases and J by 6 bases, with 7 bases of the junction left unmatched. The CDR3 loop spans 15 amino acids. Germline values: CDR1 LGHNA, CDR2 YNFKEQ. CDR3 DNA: TGTGCCAGCAGCCAAGATCGCAATAGCGGGGCCGAGCAGTACTTC. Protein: CASSQDRNSGAEQYF.

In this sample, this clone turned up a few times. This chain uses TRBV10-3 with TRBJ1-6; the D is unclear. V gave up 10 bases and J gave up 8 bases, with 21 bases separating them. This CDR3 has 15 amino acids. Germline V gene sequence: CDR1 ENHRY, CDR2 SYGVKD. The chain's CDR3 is CATKGGGDQYSPLHF. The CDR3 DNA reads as TGTGCCACGAAAGGAGGTGGAGATCAGTATTCACCCCTCCACTTT.

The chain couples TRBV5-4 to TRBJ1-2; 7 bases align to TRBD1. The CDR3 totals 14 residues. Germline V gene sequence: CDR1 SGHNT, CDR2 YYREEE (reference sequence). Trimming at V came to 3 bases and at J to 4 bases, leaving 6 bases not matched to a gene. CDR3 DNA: TGTGCCAGCAGCTCTACGACAGGGATCTATGGCTACACCTTC. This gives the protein CASSSTTGIYGYTF.

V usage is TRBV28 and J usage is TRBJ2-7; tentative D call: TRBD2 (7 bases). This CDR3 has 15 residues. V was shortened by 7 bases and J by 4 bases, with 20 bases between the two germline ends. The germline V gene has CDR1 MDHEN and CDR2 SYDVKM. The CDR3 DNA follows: TGTGCCAGCACCTGGGGGGGGGCCAATATATACGAGCAGTACTTC. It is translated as CASTWGGANIYEQYF.

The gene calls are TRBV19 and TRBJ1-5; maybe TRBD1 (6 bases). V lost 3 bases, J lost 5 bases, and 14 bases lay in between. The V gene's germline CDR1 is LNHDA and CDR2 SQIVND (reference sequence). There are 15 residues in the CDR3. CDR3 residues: CASSIKAGAHQPQHF. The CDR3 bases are TGTGCCAGTAGTATTAAGGCGGGGGCACATCAGCCCCAGCATTTT.

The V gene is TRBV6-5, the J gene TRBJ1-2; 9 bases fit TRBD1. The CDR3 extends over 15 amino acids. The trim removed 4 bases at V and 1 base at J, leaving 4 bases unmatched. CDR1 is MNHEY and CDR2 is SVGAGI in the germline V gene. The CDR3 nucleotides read TGTGCCAGCAGTTTCAGACAGGGGGTTAACTATGGCTACACCTTC. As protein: CASSFRQGVNYGYTF.

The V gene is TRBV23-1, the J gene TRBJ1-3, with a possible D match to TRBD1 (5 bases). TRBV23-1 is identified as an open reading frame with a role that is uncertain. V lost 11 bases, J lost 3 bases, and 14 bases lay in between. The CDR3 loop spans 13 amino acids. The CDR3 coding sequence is TGCGCCTGGGGAAGGGGCCTTGGAAACACCATATATTTT. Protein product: CAWGRGLGNTIYF.

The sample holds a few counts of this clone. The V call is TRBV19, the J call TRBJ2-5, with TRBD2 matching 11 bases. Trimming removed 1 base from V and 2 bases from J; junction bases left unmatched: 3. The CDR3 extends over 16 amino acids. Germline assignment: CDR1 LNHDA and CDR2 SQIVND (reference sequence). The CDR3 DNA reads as TGTGCCAGTAGTATAGCCCTAGCGGGGGGTCAAGAGACCCAGTACTTC. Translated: CASSIALAGGQETQYF.

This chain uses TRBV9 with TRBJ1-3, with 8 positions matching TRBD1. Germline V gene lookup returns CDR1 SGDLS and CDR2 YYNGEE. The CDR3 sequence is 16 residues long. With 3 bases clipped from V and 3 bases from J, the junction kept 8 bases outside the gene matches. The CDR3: CASSATPGGGGNTIYF. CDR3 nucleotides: TGTGCCAGCAGCGCAACTCCAGGGGGCGGTGGAAACACCATATATTTT.

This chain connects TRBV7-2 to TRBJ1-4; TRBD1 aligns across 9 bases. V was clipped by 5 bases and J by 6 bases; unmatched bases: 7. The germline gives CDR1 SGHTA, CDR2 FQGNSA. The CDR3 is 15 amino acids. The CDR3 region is CASSAHRGRDEKLFF. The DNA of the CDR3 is TGTGCCAGCAGCGCGCACAGGGGGCGGGATGAAAAACTGTTTTTT.

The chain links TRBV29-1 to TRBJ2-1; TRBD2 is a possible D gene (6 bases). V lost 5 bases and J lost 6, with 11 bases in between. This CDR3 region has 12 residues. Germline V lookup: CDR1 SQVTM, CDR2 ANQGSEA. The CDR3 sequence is CSVRAGPNEQFF. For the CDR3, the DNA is TGCAGCGTTCGGGCGGGGCCCAATGAGCAGTTCTTC.

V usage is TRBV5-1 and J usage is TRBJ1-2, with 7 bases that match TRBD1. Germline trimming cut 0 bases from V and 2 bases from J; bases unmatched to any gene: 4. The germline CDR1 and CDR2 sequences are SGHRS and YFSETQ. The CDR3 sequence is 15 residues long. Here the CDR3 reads CASSLEAGQNYGYTF. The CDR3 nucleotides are TGCGCCAGCAGCTTGGAGGCGGGACAGAACTATGGCTACACCTTC.

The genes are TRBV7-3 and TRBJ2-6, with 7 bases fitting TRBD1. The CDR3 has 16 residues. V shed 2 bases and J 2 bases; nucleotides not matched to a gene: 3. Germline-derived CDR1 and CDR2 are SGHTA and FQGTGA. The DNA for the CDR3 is TGTGCCAGCAGCTTACTGCAGGGGGCTGGGGCCAACGTCCTGACTTTC. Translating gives CASSLLQGAGANVLTF.

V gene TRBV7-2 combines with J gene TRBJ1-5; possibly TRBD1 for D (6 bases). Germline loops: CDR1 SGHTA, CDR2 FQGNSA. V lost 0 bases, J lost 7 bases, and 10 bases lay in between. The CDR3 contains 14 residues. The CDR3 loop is CASSLAGGGQPQHF. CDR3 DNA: TGTGCCAGCAGCTTAGCTGGGGGGGGCCAGCCCCAGCATTTT. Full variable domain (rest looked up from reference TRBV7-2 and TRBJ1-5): GAGVSQSPSNKVTEKGKDVELRCDPISGHTALYWYRQSLGQGLEFLIYFQGNSAPDKSGLPSDRFSAERTGGSVSTLTIQRTQQEDSAVYLCASSLAGGGQPQHFGDGTRLSIL.

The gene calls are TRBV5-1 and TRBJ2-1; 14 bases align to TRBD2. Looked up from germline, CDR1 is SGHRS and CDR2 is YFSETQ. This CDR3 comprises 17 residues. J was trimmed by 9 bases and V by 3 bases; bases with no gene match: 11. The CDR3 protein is CASSWGLAGATNSEQFF. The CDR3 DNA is TGCGCCAGCAGCTGGGGACTAGCGGGGGCCACAAACAGTGAGCAGTTCTTC.